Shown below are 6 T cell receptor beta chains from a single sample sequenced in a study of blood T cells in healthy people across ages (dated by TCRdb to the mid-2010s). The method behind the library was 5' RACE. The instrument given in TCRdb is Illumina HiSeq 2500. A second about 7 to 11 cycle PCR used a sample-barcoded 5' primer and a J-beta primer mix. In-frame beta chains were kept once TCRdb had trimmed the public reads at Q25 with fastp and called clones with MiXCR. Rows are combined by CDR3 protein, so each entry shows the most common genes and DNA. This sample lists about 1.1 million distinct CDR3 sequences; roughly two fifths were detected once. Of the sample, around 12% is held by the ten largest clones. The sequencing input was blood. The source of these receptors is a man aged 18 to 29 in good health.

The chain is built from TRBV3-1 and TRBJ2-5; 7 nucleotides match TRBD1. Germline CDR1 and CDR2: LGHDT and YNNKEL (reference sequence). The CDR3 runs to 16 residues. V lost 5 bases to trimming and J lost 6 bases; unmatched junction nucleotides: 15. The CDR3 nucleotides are TGTGCCAGCAGCTCTTCCTACCGACAGGGCGTGAAGACCCAGTACTTC. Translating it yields CASSSSYRQGVKTQYF.

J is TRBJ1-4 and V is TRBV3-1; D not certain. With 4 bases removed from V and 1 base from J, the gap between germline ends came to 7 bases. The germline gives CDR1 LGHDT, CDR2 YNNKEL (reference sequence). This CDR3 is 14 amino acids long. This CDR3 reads CASSPSLTNEKLFF. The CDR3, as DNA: TGTGCCAGCAGCCCCAGCCTAACTAATGAAAAACTGTTTTTT.

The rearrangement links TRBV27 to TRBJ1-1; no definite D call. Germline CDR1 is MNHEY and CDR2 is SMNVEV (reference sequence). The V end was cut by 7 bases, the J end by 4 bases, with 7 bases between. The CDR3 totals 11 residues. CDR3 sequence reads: CASIGCTEAFF. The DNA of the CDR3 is TGTGCCAGCATTGGATGCACTGAAGCTTTCTTT.

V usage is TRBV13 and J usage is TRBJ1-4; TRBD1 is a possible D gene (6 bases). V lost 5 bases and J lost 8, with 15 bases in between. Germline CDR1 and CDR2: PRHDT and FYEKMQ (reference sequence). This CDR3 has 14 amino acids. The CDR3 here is CASSPMGGGEKLFF. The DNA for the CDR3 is TGTGCCAGCAGCCCGATGGGAGGGGGAGAAAAACTGTTTTTT.

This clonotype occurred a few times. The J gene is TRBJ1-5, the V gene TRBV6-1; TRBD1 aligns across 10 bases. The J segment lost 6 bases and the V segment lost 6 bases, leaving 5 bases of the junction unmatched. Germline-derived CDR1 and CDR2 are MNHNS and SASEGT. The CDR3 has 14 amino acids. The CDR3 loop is CASSGQGELQPQHF. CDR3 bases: TGTGCCAGCAGCGGACAGGGGGAACTTCAGCCCCAGCATTTT.

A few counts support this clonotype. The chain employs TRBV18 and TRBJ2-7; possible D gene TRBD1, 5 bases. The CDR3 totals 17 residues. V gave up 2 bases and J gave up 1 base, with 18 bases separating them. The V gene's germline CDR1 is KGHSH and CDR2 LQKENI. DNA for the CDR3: TGTGCCAGCTCACCAGAACTGGTAGGGGTTGGATCCTACGAGCAGTACTTC. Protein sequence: CASSPELVGVGSYEQYF.